This T cell receptor beta chain was captured by sequencing in a study of blood T cell repertoires in COVID-19. Overall study: PBMCs, B-cell-depleted T cells, or T cells were the source of the cDNA or gDNA that made up the material.

As regards this clone: This specimen includes other DNA sequences encoding the same CDR3.

The CDR3 length is 15 residues. V dropped 0 bases and J dropped 4 bases, with 10 bases sitting between them. Per germline, CDR1 LGHDT and CDR2 YNNKEL (reference sequence). Per the original data handling: Nucleated cell counts were estimated from reference gene primer amplification. Sequencing was performed with immunoSEQ multiplex PCR; in TCRdb, only in-frame clones are kept and a portion is missing. The DNA was the basis for D and trimming; V, J and clone size are from that table. Of roughly 300,000 clones listed, about 84% are singletons. The clonotype was recovered from a woman aged 50 to 65 with acute or convalescent COVID-19. The gene calls are TRBV3-1 (or the pseudogene TRBV3-2) and TRBJ2-1, with a weak D call TRBD2 (6 bases). Sequencing used peripheral blood. DNA for the CDR3: TGTGCCAGCAGCCAAGATTTGGCGGGGTACAATGAGCAGTTCTTC. Amino acids: CASSQDLAGYNEQFF.